This entry lists 29 T cell receptor beta chains sequenced from one sample in a study of OX40 agonist ivuxolimab in advanced cancers. The table came from immunoSEQ multiplex PCR; TCRdb's copy has only in-frame clones and leaves some out. The data hold approximately 76,000 clones, with about nine tenths observed a single time. Sequencing used CD4+ or CD8+ T cells sorted from blood, obtained in a trial of the OX40 agonist ivuxolimab. Every receptor here comes from an adult with an advanced solid tumor such as melanoma, head and neck, liver or kidney cancer.

This sequence joins TRBV5-6 and TRBJ1-2, with 8 bases matching TRBD1. This CDR3 contains 14 residues. Germline V gene sequence: CDR1 SGHDT, CDR2 YYEEEE. J was trimmed by 3 bases and V by 1 base; bases with no gene match: 2. CDR3 residues: CASSLTGGYYGYTF. The CDR3 DNA reads TGTGCCAGCAGCTTGACAGGGGGGTACTATGGCTACACCTTC.

This chain connects TRBV7-2 to TRBJ2-7; D not resolved. V gave up 4 bases and J gave up 5 bases, with 21 bases separating them. This CDR3 spans 16 amino acids. In germline, CDR1 is SGHTA, CDR2 FQGNSA. CDR3 sequence (DNA): TGTGCCAGCAGCTCAGACATGCTCCTGGTGCCGGACGAGCAGTACTTC. This encodes CASSSDMLLVPDEQYF.

The rearrangement links TRBV5-1 to TRBJ2-3; 7 bases align to TRBD1. The germline gives CDR1 SGHRS, CDR2 YFSETQ. The J segment lost 1 base and the V segment lost 0 bases, leaving 2 bases of the junction unmatched. The CDR3 runs 15 residues. The CDR3 here is CASSLAQGGTDTQYF. The CDR3 nucleotides are TGCGCCAGCAGCTTGGCCCAGGGGGGCACAGATACGCAGTATTTT.

This chain links TRBV30 with TRBJ2-3; the match to TRBD1 covers 8 bases. This CDR3 has 14 amino acids. Unmatched junction bases numbered 5, after V lost 1 base and J lost 5 bases. In germline, CDR1 is GTSNPN, CDR2 SVGIG (reference sequence). This CDR3 is CAWSGQGWGDTQYF. CDR3 bases: TGTGCCTGGAGTGGACAGGGGTGGGGAGATACGCAGTATTTT.

The chain uses TRBV6-1 and TRBJ2-7; the match to TRBD1 covers 9 bases. The CDR3 has 13 residues. V gave up 4 bases and J gave up 6 bases; unmatched junction bases: 4. Germline-derived CDR1 and CDR2 are MNHNS and SASEGT. The CDR3 nucleotides read TGTGCCAGCAGTGTTAACAGGGGGCTCGAGCAGTACTTC. Amino acids: CASSVNRGLEQYF.

The J gene is TRBJ2-2, the V gene TRBV5-4; D may be TRBD1 (5 bases). V was pared by 1 base and J by 1 base, with 5 bases between. Per the germline V gene, CDR1 is SGHNT and CDR2 is YYREEE (reference sequence). The CDR3 extends over 14 amino acids. The CDR3 loop reads CASSLQGNTGELFF. Written as DNA, the CDR3 is TGTGCCAGCAGCTTGCAGGGGAACACCGGGGAGCTGTTTTTT.

This clone has just one count. V is TRBV2 and J is TRBJ2-6; D remains unclear. Trimming shortened V by 5 bases and J by 0 bases, and 5 bases separated the two germline ends. The germline V gene has CDR1 SNHLY and CDR2 FYNNEI. This CDR3 spans 14 amino acids. The CDR3 nucleotides are TGTGCCAGCAGTCCGGACTCTGGGGCCAACGTCCTGACTTTC. It specifies CASSPDSGANVLTF.

The CDR3 here is CASSLLPGETQYF. The CDR3 bases are TGTGCCAGCAGTTTGCTTCCTGGGGAGACCCAGTACTTC. V usage is TRBV7-2 and J usage is TRBJ2-5; D is undetermined. CDR3 length: 13 residues. Germline CDR1 reads SGHTA; CDR2 reads FQGNSA. V lost 6 bases and J 5 bases, leaving 13 bases between the germline ends.

The chain joins TRBV27 to TRBJ2-3; no reliable D call. Trimming removed 4 bases from V and 2 bases from J, with 4 bases in between. The CDR3 contains 12 residues. CDR1 and CDR2 (germline): MNHEY, SMNVEV (reference sequence). In DNA form, the CDR3 reads TGTGCCAGCAGTTCCTACACAGATACGCAGTATTTT. Protein product: CASSSYTDTQYF.

The genes are TRBV2 and TRBJ2-2; D gene unclear. V lost 6 bases and J lost 8, with 16 bases in between. Per germline, CDR1 SNHLY and CDR2 FYNNEI. This CDR3 is built from 14 residues. The CDR3 sequence is CASSRGASMGELFF. In nucleotides, the CDR3 is TGTGCCAGCAGCCGCGGAGCTTCTATGGGGGAGCTGTTTTTT.

The J gene is TRBJ1-2, the V gene TRBV28; maybe TRBD1 (5 bases). CDR1 MDHEN and CDR2 SYDVKM come from the germline V gene. Trimming left V 3 bases short and J 3 bases short, with 8 bases between. This CDR3 spans 13 amino acids. The CDR3 region is CASSLGVHYGYTF. CDR3 bases: TGTGCCAGCAGTTTGGGGGTTCACTATGGCTACACCTTC.

This clone occurred a few times. At one boundary the junction diverges from the germline segment, which might be a read error. CDR3 sequence (DNA): TGTGCCAGCAGTCACTCTTCGGGTTTTGGGGATGAGCAGTTCTTC. Encoded protein: CASSHSSGFGDEQFF. The chain uses TRBV6-6 and TRBJ2-1, with no clear D. This CDR3 has 15 amino acids. CDR1 MNHNY and CDR2 SVGAGI come from the germline V gene (reference sequence).

V usage is TRBV7-2 and J usage is TRBJ2-5, with a tentative D call TRBD2 (5 bases). CDR1 and CDR2 from the germline V gene are SGHTA and FQGNSA. V lost 5 bases and J 7 bases, leaving 17 bases between the germline ends. CDR3 size: 14 residues. As DNA, the CDR3 is TGTGCCAGCAGCCCCGTGGGAGACTTGGGGACCCAGTACTTC. Translated: CASSPVGDLGTQYF.

The V gene is TRBV11-2, the J gene TRBJ2-7; D perhaps matches TRBD1 (6 bases). V lost 3 bases to trimming and J lost 2 bases, with 14 bases between them. The CDR3 runs to 15 residues. Germline-derived CDR1 and CDR2 are SGHAT and FQNNGV. The CDR3: CASSLGTQGPYEQYF. The CDR3 DNA reads TGTGCCAGCAGCTTGGGGACACAGGGTCCCTACGAGCAGTACTTC. The whole variable domain, filled in from reference TRBV11-2 and TRBJ2-7, reads EAGVAQSPRYKIIEKRQSVAFWCNPISGHATLYWYQQILGQGPKLLIQFQNNGVVDDSQLPKDRFSAERLKGVDSTLKIQPAKLEDSAVYLCASSLGTQGPYEQYFGPGTRLTVT.

The chain recombines TRBV7-3 with TRBJ2-3, with 9 bases that match TRBD2. The CDR3 runs 15 residues. J gave up 1 base and V 5 bases, and 4 bases lay outside the gene matches. In germline, CDR1 is SGHTA, CDR2 FQGTGA. CDR3 sequence: CASSQGLAGTDTQYF. The CDR3 bases are TGTGCCAGCAGCCAGGGACTAGCTGGCACAGATACGCAGTATTTT.

This clone was detected only once. This rearrangement joins TRBV19 to TRBJ1-1, with D unresolved. V was pared by 7 bases and J by 4 bases, with 16 bases between. CDR3 length equals 14 residues. Germline V lookup: CDR1 LNHDA, CDR2 SQIVND (reference sequence). CDR3 nucleotide sequence: TGTGCCAGTACCGAGGTAAGGCGTATCACTGAAGCTTTCTTT. Its protein product is CASTEVRRITEAFF. Full variable domain (outside the CDR3, taken from reference TRBV19 and TRBJ1-1): DGGITQSPKYLFRKEGQNVTLSCEQNLNHDAMYWYRQDPGQGLRLIYYSQIVNDFQKGDIAEGYSVSREKKESFPLTVTSAQKNPTAFYLCASTEVRRITEAFFGQGTRLTVV.

The chain links TRBV6-1 to TRBJ2-4; 8 positions agree with TRBD2. CDR1 and CDR2 (germline): MNHNS, SASEGT. The CDR3 length is 14 residues. The junction had 12 bases not matched to a gene; V was cut back by 9 bases and J by 8 bases. DNA of the CDR3: TGTGCCAGTTTGACTAGCGATCTTGTAGACATTCAGTACTTC. Its protein product is CASLTSDLVDIQYF.

The V call is TRBV30, the J call TRBJ1-4; no firm D call. Germline V CDR1 and CDR2: GTSNPN, SVGIG (reference sequence). The CDR3 is made up of 12 amino acids. V lost 1 base and J 8 bases, leaving 8 bases between the germline ends. CDR3 bases: TGTGCCTGGAGTGCGGACGGGGAAAAACTGTTTTTT. Translating it yields CAWSADGEKLFF.

The rearrangement links TRBV2 to TRBJ1-2; no clear D gene. V lost 3 bases and J lost 8, with 19 bases in between. Germline V gives CDR1 SNHLY, CDR2 FYNNEI. CDR3 length equals 15 residues. CDR3 loop: CASSEEAVLPGGYTF. The CDR3 region has the DNA TGTGCCAGCAGTGAGGAAGCAGTCTTGCCGGGGGGCTACACCTTC.

The genes are TRBV19 and TRBJ2-3, with D possibly TRBD2 on 6 matching bases. The germline V and J ends were trimmed by 6 bases and 4 bases, with 14 bases remaining between them. This CDR3 comprises 14 residues. Germline V gives CDR1 LNHDA, CDR2 SQIVND (reference sequence). CDR3 loop: CASRPPGSPDTQYF. CDR3 nucleotides: TGTGCCAGTAGGCCCCCCGGGAGCCCAGATACGCAGTATTTT.

The chain is built from TRBV19 and TRBJ1-2; weak D call: TRBD1 (5 bases). This CDR3 spans 16 amino acids. Trimming stripped 1 base from V and 2 bases from J, with 14 bases between. CDR1 and CDR2 from the germline V gene are LNHDA and SQIVND (reference sequence). The CDR3 region is CASSIAGGDGNYGYTF. CDR3 DNA sequence: TGTGCCAGTAGTATAGCAGGAGGGGATGGAAACTATGGCTACACCTTC.

The CDR3 here is CATSREAGGPGLLIEQYF. The CDR3, as DNA: TGTGCCACCAGCAGAGAAGCGGGAGGGCCCGGTCTTCTCATCGAGCAGTACTTC. This rearrangement joins TRBV15 to TRBJ2-7, with 10 bases lining up with TRBD2. This CDR3 spans 18 amino acids. Germline V CDR1 and CDR2: LNHNV, YYDKDF (reference sequence). J lost 6 bases, V lost 0 bases, and 14 bases had no gene match.

CDR3 loop: CASSARTGGFTGELFF. The CDR3 DNA follows: TGTGCCAGCAGCGCCCGGACAGGGGGCTTTACCGGGGAGCTGTTTTTT. The chain uses TRBV9 and TRBJ2-2; 11 bases map to TRBD1. The CDR3 has 16 amino acids. Germline-derived CDR1 and CDR2 are SGDLS and YYNGEE. Trimming cost V 3 bases and J 5 bases; bases outside gene matches: 6.

The genes are TRBV6-1 and TRBJ1-6, with a weak D call TRBD1 (5 bases). Trimming pared 3 bases from V and 7 bases from J, leaving 13 bases between. The CDR3 spans 15 residues. Germline values: CDR1 MNHNS, CDR2 SASEGT. CDR3 in amino acids: CASSDLRGGNSPLHF. CDR3 nucleotide sequence: TGTGCCAGCAGTGACCTAAGGGGTGGAAATTCACCCCTCCACTTT.

The gene calls are TRBV5-5 and TRBJ2-1; 8 bases fit TRBD2. V gave up 1 base and J gave up 12 bases; unmatched junction bases: 3. Germline V CDR1 and CDR2: SGHKS, YYEKEE (reference sequence). The length of the CDR3 is 12 residues. CDR3 sequence (DNA): TGTGCCAGCAGCTTGCGGGAGGGCGGGCAGTTCTTC. This encodes CASSLREGGQFF.

The V and J genes are TRBV5-8 and TRBJ1-6, with 9 bases fitting TRBD1. The CDR3 consists of 14 residues. CDR1 is SGHTS, CDR2 YDEGEE, per germline. With 4 bases clipped from V and 7 bases from J, the junction kept 3 bases outside the gene matches. The CDR3 is CASSHGQGNSPLHF. CDR3 DNA sequence: TGTGCCAGCAGCCACGGACAGGGGAATTCACCCCTCCACTTT.

The chain carries TRBV7-3 and TRBJ2-3; D is possibly TRBD2 (6 bases). CDR1 and CDR2 (germline): SGHTA, FQGTGA. This CDR3 comprises 14 residues. Trimming cost V 1 base and J 6 bases, with 11 bases left between them. The CDR3 loop is CASSLIVGGDTQYF. As DNA, the CDR3 is TGTGCCAGCAGCTTAATTGTCGGGGGTGATACGCAGTATTTT.

In the case of this clone: Other DNA sequences in the sample encode the same CDR3. The V call is TRBV7-2, the J call TRBJ2-2; no clear D. The germline V and J ends were trimmed by 3 bases and 0 bases, with 11 bases remaining between them. Germline lookup yields CDR1 SGHTA and CDR2 FQGNSA. The CDR3 sequence is 16 residues long. The DNA for the CDR3 is TGTGCCAGCAGCTTGGAAGCAGTGGCGAACACCGGGGAGCTGTTTTTT. Translating it yields CASSLEAVANTGELFF.

The sample holds one count of this clone. The rearrangement links TRBV6-5 to TRBJ1-5; D is undetermined. Trimming took 5 bases from V and 7 from J, leaving 12 bases between them. Germline V gene sequence: CDR1 MNHEY, CDR2 SVGAGI. This CDR3 is built from 13 residues. The CDR3 DNA follows: TGTGCCAGCAGTGAAACCCTGGACCAGCCCCAGCATTTT. Its translation: CASSETLDQPQHF.